This T cell receptor (beta chain) comes out of a study of CD8+CD57+ T cells in acquired aplastic anemia (dated by TCRdb to the late 2010s). Regarding the complete study: Extracted DNA from sorted CD4+ and CD8+ cells averaged around 3.5 ug, ranging from roughly 0.17 to 30 ug. A CD8+CD57+ expansion meant a frequency higher than the mean frequency seen in healthy subjects. Paper-wide results and their limitations: CD8+ Simpson's diversity did not differ significantly between patients and healthy controls (P=0.060). Roughly 30 CD8+ CDR3 sequences were found to be shared between patients and controls, but these sequences appeared to be highly expressed in patients and within the immunodominant clones of the patients.

Flow cytometry had shown CD8+CD57+ cell expansion in the patients selected for sequencing. Every patient had a diagnosis of severe acquired aplastic anemia based on International Study of Aplastic Anemia and Agranulocytosis and Camitta criteria. No patient had received any therapy when blood was sampled. In the study, sorted CD4+ and CD8+ blood T cells from patients with severe aplastic anemia and from healthy subjects underwent deep sequencing of TCR repertoires. Patients were enrolled in the USA under clinicaltrials.gov protocols 00001620, 01623167, 00001397, 00071045, 00081523 and 00961064. Ficoll-Paque density gradient centrifugation was used to isolate peripheral blood mononuclear cells. Before DNA extraction, CD4+ and CD8+ T cells were sorted by FACS or by magnetic beads. Per the germline V gene, SGHDN is the CDR1 and FVKESK is the CDR2. V and J are truncated by 5 bases and 6 bases respectively, leaving an intervening sequence of 14 bases. The CDR3, from cysteine to phenylalanine, totals 15 residues. Left in the record is the CDR3 DNA by itself, 45 bases read in frame from the first base.

Genomic DNA served as template for TCR beta VDJ combination and CDR3 sequence profiling. TCR repertoire sequencing was run on an Illumina HiSeq 2000. The authors' pipeline ran thus. TRBV/TRBJ rearrangement plots, CDR3 size and DJ length profiles, and Simpson's diversity index were used to evaluate the repertoires. The most abundant DNA sequence in the deep sequencing data was taken as the immunodominant clone. CDR3 amino acid sequences were screened for sharing across subjects and compared with published repertoires and the VDJdb database. TCRdb passed the public sequencing reads through fastp at Q25 and MiXCR, retaining productive beta sequences. One record per CDR3 amino acid sequence lists the most common genes and DNA. TCRdb's processing, not the authors' own work, is the source of the V and J calls. This sample lists more than 150,000 distinct CDR3 sequences; around half were detected once. The ten most abundant clones make up around 9.7% of the sample.

Points on this clonotype: Its target antigen remains unknown. Per-nucleotide qualities are absent, and no much larger clonotype sits a single base away.

The receptor's source is a human donor with aplastic anemia. Sequencing was done on a sample of sorted CD4+, CD8+, or CD8+CD57+ T cells (not recorded which) from PBMCs. The chain couples TRBV14 to TRBJ1-6; the D region possibly corresponds to TRBD1 (5 bases align). The bases are TGTGCCAGCAGCGAAATGGGACCGATTAATTCACCCCTCCACTTT. The translation is CASSEMGPINSPLHF.